This is a list of T cell receptor beta chains from one sample in a study of Graves' ophthalmopathy and Graves' hyperthyroidism. TCRdb analysed the multiplex PCR reads with MiXCR anew, one entry per CDR3 protein. The data contain more than 1,000,000 distinct CDR3 sequences, about 35% of them singletons. Source material: peripheral blood or thyroid tissue (not recorded which). All receptors come from an adult man with Graves' hyperthyroidism. CDR3s include the opening cysteine and the closing phenylalanine or tryptophan. The order of the fields is D gene, J gene, V gene, clone size, CDR3 DNA, CDR3 protein. A D gene is named only where the DNA matches it firmly. Clone size is stated in some rows and not others, as once, few, many or a class when expanded.

-	TRBJ1-6	TRBV6-5	-	TGTGCCAGCAGTTACGGGGGCGAGGGGTCACCCCTCCACTTT	CASSYGGEGSPLHF
-	TRBJ1-5	TRBV2	many	TGTGCCAGCAGACTACAGGGTAGGGGCAATCAGCCCCAGCATTTT	CASRLQGRGNQPQHF
-	TRBJ1-1	TRBV6-5	-	TGTGCCAGCAGTTACAATTCTGCGGTGGGGGGCACCGACACTGAAGCTTTCTTT	CASSYNSAVGGTDTEAFF
-	TRBJ2-7	TRBV12-3/TRBV12-4	-	TGTGCCAGCAGCCCCAGGGCGTTAGAGCAGTACTTC	CASSPRALEQYF
-	TRBJ2-7	TRBV29-1	many	TGCAGCGTTGAAGGGTGGGCAGGAAAGTACGAGCAGTACTTC	CSVEGWAGKYEQYF
-	TRBJ2-7	TRBV14	many	TGTGCCAGCAGCCCCTCTCCAGCCAAGCAGTACTTC	CASSPSPAKQYF
-	TRBJ1-6	TRBV5-1	-	TGCGCCAGCAGCCAAGGCACGTCTAGGAATTCACCCCTCCACTTT	CASSQGTSRNSPLHF
-	TRBJ1-5	TRBV25-1	-	TGTGCCAGCAGTGAATCGAGGACGTGGGGTAGATTTACTCAGCCCCAGCATTTT	CASSESRTWGRFTQPQHF
TRBD1	TRBJ1-5	TRBV9	-	TGTGCCAGCAGCGTGGGGACAGGTGGACTTAATCAGCCCCAGCATTTT	CASSVGTGGLNQPQHF
TRBD2	TRBJ2-5	TRBV29-1	few	TGCAGCGTTGAACCCGGACTAGCTTTACAGACCCAGTACTTC	CSVEPGLALQTQYF
-	TRBJ1-3	TRBV12-3/TRBV12-4	once	TGTGCCAGCAGTCCCTACAGGGTATGGATCTCTGGAAACACCATATATTTT	CASSPYRVWISGNTIYF
TRBD1	TRBJ1-1	TRBV10-3	once	TGTGCCACTAACCCCGGGACAGGGGGTACTGAAGCTTTCTTT	CATNPGTGGTEAFF
-	TRBJ2-7	TRBV29-1	-	TGCAGCGCTGGGGAGGGGGGTGACTACGAGCAGTACTTC	CSAGEGGDYEQYF
-	TRBJ1-5	TRBV19	many	TGTGCCAGTAGTGCGACTCAAAAAAGCAATCAGCCCCAGCATTTT	CASSATQKSNQPQHF
-	TRBJ2-6	TRBV19	-	TGTGCCAGTGCCGCACCCGGCTCTGGGGCCAACGTCCTGACTTTC	CASAAPGSGANVLTF
TRBD1	TRBJ2-7	TRBV5-1	many	TGCGCCAGCAGCTCGGACAGGACGACCTACGAGCAGTACTTC	CASSSDRTTYEQYF
-	TRBJ2-5	TRBV12-3/TRBV12-4	-	TGTGCCAGCAGAAAAGAGGGACAGGGCCTAGCGGGACTTCAAGAGACCGAGTACTTC	CASRKEGQGLAGLQETEYF
-	TRBJ2-5	TRBV6-5	-	TGTGCCAGCAGGAAACAGGGAGGGCAAGAGACCCAGTACTTC	CASRKQGGQETQYF
-	TRBJ1-3	TRBV4-3	many	TGCGCCAGCAGCCTCCTCGACTCTGGAAACACCATATATTTT	CASSLLDSGNTIYF
-	TRBJ1-5	TRBV28	-	TGTGCCAGCAGTTTAGGGGATACACAGCCCCAGCATTTT	CASSLGDTQPQHF
-	TRBJ1-3	TRBV7-8	-	TGTGCCAGCAGCCGGGACATCCTATCCCCCCTTTCTGGAAACACCATATATTTT	CASSRDILSPLSGNTIYF
TRBD1	TRBJ2-2	TRBV7-2	few	TGTGCCAGCAGCTTAGCGGGGGACAGGGGGCTTGTTATTACCGGGGAGCTGTTTTTT	CASSLAGDRGLVITGELFF
-	TRBJ1-3	TRBV20-1	-	TGCAGTGCTGTAGATCAGGGCGGAAACACCATATATTTT	CSAVDQGGNTIYF
-	TRBJ1-2	TRBV20-1	many	TGCAGTGCTAGGTCGACGGGAGCCTATGGCTACACCTTC	CSARSTGAYGYTF
-	TRBJ1-1	TRBV11-3	-	TGTGCCATCAGCCCCACCCCGGGGTGGGGAACTTTCTTT	CAISPTPGWGTFF
TRBD1	TRBJ2-7	TRBV10-2	-	TGCGCCAGCAGTGAGCCGGACAGTGCTAGTCGCGACCCGGGACAGGGGGAGAAGCAGTACTTC	CASSEPDSASRDPGQGEKQYF
-	TRBJ1-1	TRBV19	many	TGTGCCAGTAGTATAGAACGGAACACTGAAGCTTTCTTT	CASSIERNTEAFF
-	TRBJ1-5	TRBV30	few	TGTGCCTGGAGTGTACCGGGGCAGTTAAATCAGCCCCAGCATTTT	CAWSVPGQLNQPQHF
-	TRBJ2-7	TRBV7-2	-	TGTGCCAGCAGCCAAGTTGGGGGTGACGAGCAGTACTTC	CASSQVGGDEQYF
TRBD1	TRBJ2-7	TRBV7-8	many	TGTGCCAGCAGCATCACACAGGGGGCGGCATACGAGCAGTACTTC	CASSITQGAAYEQYF
-	TRBJ1-1	TRBV7-9	many	TGTGCCAGCAGCTTAAGACGGGAAACTGAAGCTTTCTTT	CASSLRRETEAFF
-	TRBJ1-1	TRBV5-1	many	TGCGCCAGCAGCCGGGACGGCCATGAAGCTTTCTTT	CASSRDGHEAFF
-	TRBJ2-7	TRBV10-2	-	TGCGCCAGCAGTGCTAAAACGCTTTCCTACGAGCAGTACTTC	CASSAKTLSYEQYF
TRBD2	TRBJ2-7	TRBV7-9	-	TGTGCCAGCAGCTTGACGGCGGGAGTTTACGAGCAGTACTTC	CASSLTAGVYEQYF
-	TRBJ2-7	TRBV6-5	few	TGTGCCAGCAGACCCTCCTCCGCCAGCACCCAAGAGCAGTACTTC	CASRPSSASTQEQYF
-	TRBJ2-1	TRBV7-9	-	TGTGCCAGCAGCGGGGGACTCACCCTAGGCGATGAGCAGTTCTTC	CASSGGLTLGDEQFF
-	TRBJ1-3	TRBV7-2	-	TGTGCCAGCAGCTTCGACCCAGGAAACACCATATATTTT	CASSFDPGNTIYF
-	TRBJ1-1	TRBV11-2	few	TGTGCCAGCAGCTCCCCTTGGTTAACAGGCGAGGGCACTGAAGCTTTCTTT	CASSSPWLTGEGTEAFF
TRBD1	TRBJ2-5	TRBV29-1	few	TGCAGCGTTGAGAGCTCCAGGGGGCCGGAGACCCAGTACTTC	CSVESSRGPETQYF
-	TRBJ1-2	TRBV29-1	-	TGCAGCGTTACCGGGAGGCAAACCTCTAACTATGGCTACACCTTC	CSVTGRQTSNYGYTF
-	TRBJ2-7	TRBV10-2	-	TGCGCCAGCAGTGAGTCTGGATTCTACGAGCAGTACTTC	CASSESGFYEQYF
TRBD1	TRBJ1-4	TRBV12-3/TRBV12-4	-	TGTGCCAGCAGTTCGGCAGGGGGGGAGGAAAAACTGTTTTTT	CASSSAGGEEKLFF
TRBD1	TRBJ2-5	TRBV7-2	many	TGTGCCAGCAGCCTGGACAGGGGAAAAAGGGAGACCCAGTACTTC	CASSLDRGKRETQYF
-	TRBJ1-1	TRBV7-9	few	TGTGCCAGCAGCGATTCGTTGGGGGTTACTGAAGCTTTCTTT	CASSDSLGVTEAFF
TRBD2	TRBJ2-2	TRBV20-1	-	TGCAGTGCTAGGACTAGCGGGAGGTCAAGCGGGGAGCTGTTTTTT	CSARTSGRSSGELFF
-	TRBJ1-2	TRBV30	-	TGTGCCTGGCTATCTGATGGCTACACCTTC	CAWLSDGYTF
TRBD1	TRBJ2-7	TRBV20-1	many	TGCAGTGGATTGCAATGGGGACAGGGTAACTCCTACGAGCAGTACTTC	CSGLQWGQGNSYEQYF
-	TRBJ2-7	TRBV20-1	many	TGCAGTGCGAGCCTCGGAGGCCCCCTCGACGAGCAGTACTTC	CSASLGGPLDEQYF
-	TRBJ2-2	TRBV6-4	few	TGTGCCAGCAGTGAACAACCCACCGGGGAGCTGTTTTTT	CASSEQPTGELFF
-	TRBJ2-7	TRBV15	many	TGTGCCACCAACAGAGATCGAAGGCAGGGGACCTCCTACGAGCAGTACTTC	CATNRDRRQGTSYEQYF
-	TRBJ1-6	TRBV20-1	-	TGCAGTGCTAGAAAGGGACGGACCTATAATTCACCCCTCCACTTT	CSARKGRTYNSPLHF
-	TRBJ2-7	TRBV25-1	many	TGTGCCAGCAGTCAATTGAGCCTCAACTCCGGCGAGCAGTACTTC	CASSQLSLNSGEQYF